The T cell receptor (beta chain) under discussion was sequenced for a study of T-cell reconstitution after alpha-beta-depleted transplantation in children listed by TCRdb under 2016. Notes on the research overall: The study quantitatively tracked T-cell immune reconstitution after TCRalphabeta/CD19-depleted allogeneic hematopoietic cell transplantation in children using TCR repertoire profiling. What the authors observed across the whole study: In some patients, high TCRbeta diversity at day 60 was attributed to recipient T cells and intrathymic progenitors that had survived conditioning. The frequencies of hyperexpanded clones fell over the following months, and after one year, T-cell counts and TCRbeta diversity were mostly attributed to newly produced T cells. About two months after transplant, the apparently early recovery of alphabetaT-cell counts reportedly depended on just several hundred clones that had expanded rapidly and came from non-depleted graft cells.

The sample's treatment or condition label, decoded: allogeneic hematopoietic cell transplantation with graft depleted of TCRalphabeta T cells and CD19 B cells. Transplant recipients were children who received TCRalphabeta/CD19-depleted allogeneic hematopoietic cell grafts. Ten or more counts support this clonotype. Its antigen is currently not known. No much larger clonotype is one base removed from it; base qualities were not supplied. Trimming costs V 2 bases and J 2 bases, and their ends lie 6 bases apart. CDR1 MNHEY and CDR2 SMNVEV were looked up in the germline V gene (reference sequence). Its CDR3 holds 13 amino acids, cysteine through phenylalanine. Only the CDR3 DNA is retained, 39 bases long and in frame from the first base. Library preparation employed PCR. Data came from an Illumina HiSeq 2500. TCR libraries were prepared with molecular barcoding, using unique molecular identifiers to normalize TCRbeta repertoire quantification. Using fastp trimming at Q25 and MiXCR clonotype assembly, TCRdb reanalyzed the public sequencing data and kept in-frame beta chains. Identical CDR3 protein sequences are pooled into one entry, listed with their most common genes and DNA. This sample is represented by 700,000 to 950,000 distinct CDR3 sequences; roughly 15% of them were singletons. The top ten constitute approximately 5% of the sample.

The receptor's source is a male patient aged 10 to 17 who had a stem cell transplant for acute lymphoblastic leukemia, so the T cells may come from the graft donor. The sample in question was PBMCs, mostly from graft donor cells, obtained 360 days after TCRalphabeta/CD19-depleted stem cell transplant. This receptor chain uses TRBV27 and TRBJ2-5; the D gene is perhaps TRBD1, on 6 matching bases. The CDR3 region: CASSLDRQETQYF. The DNA sequence is given as TGTGCCAGCAGTTTAGACAGGCAAGAGACCCAGTACTTC.